This T cell receptor (beta chain) is from a study of blood T cell repertoires in COVID-19. Overall study context: Spain, Italy and the United States supplied samples that represented acute and convalescent COVID-19. The analysed material was cDNA or gDNA that came from T cells, B-cell-depleted T cells, or PBMCs.

The ends were cut back, 3 bases at V and 0 bases at J, with 12 bases in the middle. CDR1 and CDR2 (germline): KGHSH, LQKENI. The CDR3 contains 15 residues. Assay: immunoSEQ multiplex PCR; the TCRdb copy retains only in-frame clones and omits some. Among over 120,000 clones listed, about 87% were seen once. J is TRBJ2-7 and V is TRBV18, with D perhaps TRBD1 (5 bases). This TCR was recovered from a woman between 45 and 60 years old with acute or convalescent COVID-19. Specimen: peripheral blood. CDR3 nucleotides: TGTGCCAGCTCACCGGGGCAAACCATCTCCTACGAGCAGTACTTC. Protein product: CASSPGQTISYEQYF.